What follows are 31 T cell receptor beta chains derived from one specimen sequenced in a study of cytomegalovirus exposure and HLA in healthy donors (dated by TCRdb to about 2017). Receptor amplification or capture employed the immunoSEQ multiplex PCR assay. For the multiplex PCR, a mixture combining 60 forward primers for TCR Vbeta segments and 13 reverse primers for TCR Jbeta segments was used. TCRdb provides this immuneACCESS table in a form limited to in-frame rearrangements. Some clones are lacking; in checked studies, under half of them reflect an unresolved V gene, and why the rest are absent is not known. The sample table shows under 200,000 clones, and more than 75% are seen once. The ten largest make up about 9.6% of the sample. Sequenced: PBMCs. The receptors were sampled from a man aged 18 to 35 in good health and CMV-seropositive.

The V gene is TRBV6-5, the J gene TRBJ2-1; D uncertain. With 4 bases removed from V and 6 bases from J, the gap between germline ends came to 7 bases. This CDR3 region has 12 residues. Germline CDR1 is MNHEY and CDR2 is SVGAGI. The CDR3 DNA is TGTGCCAGCAGTTCAGATACCAATGAGCAGTTCTTC. Its translation is CASSSDTNEQFF.

Here the CDR3 reads CASSSRGRTSGWPGDEQYF. The CDR3 DNA follows: TGTGCCAGCAGCTCTAGGGGGAGGACTAGCGGGTGGCCGGGGGACGAGCAGTACTTC. The chain is built from TRBV7-8 and TRBJ2-7; 11 bases match TRBD2. CDR1 is SGHVS and CDR2 is FQNEAQ in the germline V gene. CDR3 size: 19 residues. V lost 4 bases and J lost 5; bases outside the gene matches: 19.

The V call is TRBV13, the J call TRBJ1-3; D is undetermined. CDR3 size: 14 residues. V dropped 0 bases and J dropped 0 bases, with 3 bases sitting between them. CDR1 is PRHDT, CDR2 FYEKMQ, per germline (reference sequence). DNA of the CDR3: TGTGCCAGCAGCTTAGGGAGCTCTGGAAACACCATATATTTT. Translation gives CASSLGSSGNTIYF.

The J gene is TRBJ1-2, the V gene TRBV4-3; D perhaps matches TRBD1 (6 bases). The CDR3 covers 14 residues. Germline V CDR1 and CDR2: LGHNA, YSLEER. Trimming removed 1 base from V and 4 bases from J, with 10 bases in between. The CDR3 sequence is CASSQGKGGYGYTF. CDR3 DNA: TGCGCCAGCAGCCAAGGAAAAGGGGGCTATGGCTACACCTTC.

This clone has just a few counts. The rearrangement links TRBV4-3 to TRBJ2-3; a possible D gene is TRBD2 (6 bases). The CDR3 has 17 amino acids. The ends were cut back, 0 bases at V and 1 base at J, with 14 bases in the middle. Germline V gene data show CDR1 as LGHNA and CDR2 as YSLEER. This CDR3 is CASSQDLEGAGTDTQYF. Here the CDR3 DNA reads TGCGCCAGCAGCCAAGATTTGGAGGGCGCGGGCACAGATACGCAGTATTTT.

The chain joins TRBV7-9 to TRBJ1-4; the D is unclear. V shed 4 bases and J shed 0 bases, with 9 bases lying between them. The length of the CDR3 is 15 residues. CDR1 and CDR2 from the germline V gene are SEHNR and FQNEAQ (reference sequence). The CDR3 DNA sequence: TGTGCCAGCAGCTCTAAAATTGCAACTAATGAAAAACTGTTTTTT. This translates into CASSSKIATNEKLFF.

This clone has a handful of counts. Other nucleotide sequences in the sample specify the same CDR3. The CDR3, as DNA: TGCGCCAGCAGCTTGGTCAGCTACGAGCAGTACTTC. Translation: CASSLVSYEQYF. The J gene is TRBJ2-7, the V gene TRBV5-1; D unclear. Trimming stripped 0 bases from V and 3 bases from J, with 4 bases between. Germline values: CDR1 SGHRS, CDR2 YFSETQ. The CDR3 has 12 amino acids. The whole variable domain, filled in from reference TRBV5-1 and TRBJ2-7, reads KAGVTQTPRYLIKTRGQQVTLSCSPISGHRSVSWYQQTPGQGLQFLFEYFSETQRNKGNFPGRFSGRQFSNSRSEMNVSTLELGDSALYLCASSLVSYEQYFGPGTRLTVT.

J is TRBJ2-7 and V is TRBV6-5; TRBD2 agrees at 11 bases. The CDR3 length is 13 residues. V shed 11 bases and J 4 bases; nucleotides not matched to a gene: 7. The germline V gene has CDR1 MNHEY and CDR2 SVGAGI. The CDR3 bases are TGTGCCGTTACTAGCGGGAGTGTTTACGAGCAGTACTTC. Amino acids: CAVTSGSVYEQYF.

This clone was counted between two and nine times. The J gene is TRBJ2-7, the V gene TRBV29-1; D might be TRBD1 (6 bases). Germline V gene data show CDR1 as SQVTM and CDR2 as ANQGSEA. The CDR3 spans 12 residues. Trimming cost V 7 bases and J 4 bases, with 14 bases left between them. CDR3 residues: CSAGQLRYEQYF. CDR3 nucleotides: TGCAGCGCCGGACAGCTTAGATACGAGCAGTACTTC.

This clone showed up just a few times. This chain connects TRBV30 to TRBJ1-1, with D unresolved. The CDR3 has 13 amino acids. The V gene lost 1 base and the J gene lost 0 bases, with 6 bases spanning the gap. Germline CDR1 reads GTSNPN; CDR2 reads SVGIG (reference sequence). CDR3 amino acids: CAWSASVNTEAFF. As DNA, the CDR3 is TGTGCCTGGAGTGCTTCGGTGAACACTGAAGCTTTCTTT.

A note on this clone: Distinct nucleotide sequences in the sample also encode this CDR3. The chain carries TRBV5-4 and TRBJ2-5; TRBD2 might be the D (5 bases). Trimming left V 1 base short and J 5 bases short, with 9 bases between. Germline CDR1 reads SGHNT; CDR2 reads YYREEE (reference sequence). The CDR3 sequence is 13 residues long. CDR3 coding DNA: TGTGCCAGCAGCTTGCACGGGATTGAGACCCAGTACTTC. This codes for CASSLHGIETQYF.

V is TRBV5-5 and J is TRBJ2-5, with 7 bases identical to TRBD2. In germline, CDR1 is SGHKS, CDR2 YYEKEE (reference sequence). The CDR3 contains 13 residues. The V and J ends lost 3 bases and 4 bases, in that order; junction bases with no gene match: 3. The CDR3 loop is CASSSIAGETQYF. The CDR3 bases are TGTGCCAGCAGCTCCATAGCGGGAGAGACCCAGTACTTC.

V and J are TRBV7-8 and TRBJ2-1, with unresolved D. Germline assignment: CDR1 SGHVS and CDR2 FQNEAQ. V was trimmed by 3 bases and J by 0 bases, leaving 9 bases between them. The CDR3 length is 15 residues. DNA of the CDR3: TGTGCCAGCAGCTTCATATCGAGCTCCTACAATGAGCAGTTCTTC. The encoded protein is CASSFISSSYNEQFF.

The V gene is TRBV7-9, the J gene TRBJ1-2; 7 bases match TRBD1. J lost 5 bases, V lost 2 bases, and 8 bases had no gene match. The CDR3 loop spans 15 amino acids. The germline gives CDR1 SEHNR, CDR2 FQNEAQ (reference sequence). CDR3 nucleotides: TGTGCCAGCAGCTTACCAAGACAGGGTGGATATGGCTACACCTTC. Amino acid sequence: CASSLPRQGGYGYTF.

This clone was counted a single time. The chain carries TRBV6-1 and TRBJ1-5, with D hard to call. With 7 bases removed from V and 5 bases from J, the gap between germline ends came to 18 bases. CDR3 length: 15 residues. The germline CDR1 and CDR2 sequences are MNHNS and SASEGT. The CDR3 nucleotides read TGTGCCAGCATTTTTTTTGCAGACGGGGATCAGCCCCAGCATTTT. Its protein product is CASIFFADGDQPQHF.

Turning to this clone: An end of the junction differs from the germline gene, which may be a read error. The rearrangement links TRBV10-3 to TRBJ1-5, with 8 bases that match TRBD1. The CDR3 spans 14 residues. Germline assignment: CDR1 ENHRY and CDR2 SYGVKD. The CDR3 DNA reads TGTGCCATCAGTCGGACAGGGAGCACTCAGCCCCAGCATTTT. This translates into CAISRTGSTQPQHF.

This sequence joins TRBV5-1 and TRBJ2-1; unclear D gene. Germline V lookup: CDR1 SGHRS, CDR2 YFSETQ. The V end was cut by 0 bases, the J end by 5 bases, with 6 bases between. CDR3 length equals 13 residues. This CDR3 reads CASSLAVDNEQFF. The CDR3 DNA reads as TGCGCCAGCAGCTTGGCCGTCGACAATGAGCAGTTCTTC.

This clone has a handful of counts. This sequence joins TRBV4-2 and TRBJ1-5, with 7 bases identical to TRBD1. The germline V gene has CDR1 LGHNA and CDR2 YNFKEQ. This CDR3 is built from 13 residues. J gave up 7 bases and V 1 base, and 1 base lay outside the gene matches. The chain's CDR3 is CASSQGQGQPQHF. The CDR3 bases are TGTGCCAGCAGCCAAGGACAGGGACAGCCCCAGCATTTT.

The chain is built from TRBV5-4 and TRBJ1-2; 7 nucleotides line up with TRBD1. J was trimmed by 3 bases and V by 2 bases; bases with no gene match: 4. This CDR3 spans 14 amino acids. Germline V CDR1 and CDR2: SGHNT, YYREEE (reference sequence). The CDR3 coding sequence is TGTGCCAGCAGCTTATACAGGGGAGACTATGGCTACACCTTC. This codes for CASSLYRGDYGYTF.

The V call is TRBV4-2, the J call TRBJ2-7, with 11 bases lining up with TRBD2. The ends lost 4 bases at V and 5 bases at J; junction bases unmatched: 13. Looked up from germline, CDR1 is LGHNA and CDR2 is YNFKEQ. The CDR3 contains 17 residues. The CDR3 bases are TGTGCCAGCAGCCGACGGACTAGCGGGCGCTTAGAGGACGAGCAGTACTTC. Amino acid sequence: CASSRRTSGRLEDEQYF.

The rearrangement links TRBV27 to TRBJ2-4; D ambiguous. V lost 4 bases, J lost 0 bases, and 13 bases lay in between. Per the germline V gene, CDR1 is MNHEY and CDR2 is SMNVEV (reference sequence). There are 16 residues in the CDR3. This CDR3 is CASSWPQNVAKNIQYF. As DNA, the CDR3 is TGTGCCAGCAGTTGGCCCCAAAACGTAGCCAAAAACATTCAGTACTTC.

The genes are TRBV20-1 and TRBJ1-1, with D hard to call. The germline V gene encodes CDR1 DFQATT and CDR2 SNEGSKA (reference sequence). The CDR3 runs 11 residues. Trimming stripped 4 bases from V and 5 bases from J, with 8 bases between. In DNA form, the CDR3 reads TGCAGTGCTATGGGGAGGACTGAAGCTTTCTTT. This sequence encodes CSAMGRTEAFF.

The J gene is TRBJ2-1, the V gene TRBV7-2, with 11 bases identical to TRBD2. Germline CDR1 and CDR2: SGHTA and FQGNSA. This CDR3 has 16 residues. J was trimmed by 3 bases and V by 5 bases; bases with no gene match: 6. CDR3 in amino acids: CASSPHSGGVYNEQFF. The CDR3 DNA reads TGTGCCAGCAGCCCACATAGCGGGGGGGTCTACAATGAGCAGTTCTTC.

This clone was detected a few times. DNA of the CDR3: TGCGCCAGCAGCGGAGCAGGGACTCAAGAGACCCAGTACTTC. Translated, it gives CASSGAGTQETQYF. The chain employs TRBV5-1 and TRBJ2-5, with a tentative D call TRBD2 (6 bases). The germline CDR1 and CDR2 sequences are SGHRS and YFSETQ. Trimming shortened V by 4 bases and J by 2 bases, and 12 bases separated the two germline ends. This CDR3 is built from 14 residues.

The gene calls are TRBV5-1 and TRBJ2-3; TRBD2 matches 11 bases. The germline V gene has CDR1 SGHRS and CDR2 YFSETQ. CDR3 length: 16 amino acids. V was clipped by 0 bases and J by 9 bases; unmatched bases: 9. In nucleotides, the CDR3 is TGCGCCAGCAGCTTGGGGTCCACTAGCGGGGGCCTAACGCAGTATTTT. The encoded protein is CASSLGSTSGGLTQYF.

The J gene is TRBJ1-1, the V gene TRBV5-1; maybe TRBD1 (5 bases). The CDR3 runs to 13 residues. The V and J ends lost 4 bases and 4 bases respectively, with 11 bases between them. Germline V gene sequence: CDR1 SGHRS, CDR2 YFSETQ. For the CDR3, the DNA is TGCGCCAGCAGCCCGTCGGGGGGCACTGAAGCTTTCTTT. Translated, it gives CASSPSGGTEAFF. Looking up the rest from reference TRBV5-1 and TRBJ1-1 gives the full variable domain: KAGVTQTPRYLIKTRGQQVTLSCSPISGHRSVSWYQQTPGQGLQFLFEYFSETQRNKGNFPGRFSGRQFSNSRSEMNVSTLELGDSALYLCASSPSGGTEAFFGQGTRLTVV.

The chain carries TRBV21-1 and TRBJ2-7; TRBD2 is the table's D call and was not checked against the DNA. TRBV21-1 is a pseudogene segment. The CDR3 runs 16 residues. The CDR3 nucleotides are TGTGCCAGCACTCCCCCCGGGAGGGAGAAAACCTACGAGCAGTACTTC. Its translation: CASTPPGREKTYEQYF.

V gene TRBV2 combines with J gene TRBJ1-2; D unresolved. The V end lost 7 bases, the J end lost 2 bases, and 11 bases lay between the germline ends. The CDR3 is made up of 13 amino acids. Germline CDR1 and CDR2: SNHLY and FYNNEI. The CDR3 DNA reads as TGTGCCAGCATATTCGAACGGAACTATGGCTACACCTTC. It translates to CASIFERNYGYTF.

V and J are TRBV10-3 and TRBJ2-5, with D possibly TRBD2 on 5 matching bases. V shed 8 bases and J shed 2 bases, with 18 bases lying between them. This CDR3 comprises 15 residues. Germline CDR1 reads ENHRY; CDR2 reads SYGVKD. The CDR3 DNA is TGTGCCATCCAAGCCGGACTTATCCTGCAAGAGACCCAGTACTTC. Encoded protein: CAIQAGLILQETQYF.

The CDR3 sequence: CASGTGFRGYTF. The DNA for the CDR3 is TGTGCCAGTGGGACAGGGTTTCGCGGCTACACCTTC. This chain links TRBV19 with TRBJ1-2, with 9 bases that match TRBD1. CDR1 and CDR2 from the germline V gene are LNHDA and SQIVND (reference sequence). V was pared by 8 bases and J by 8 bases, with 6 bases of the junction left unmatched. CDR3 size: 12 residues.

The rearrangement uses TRBV29-1 and TRBJ1-3; 8 bases line up with TRBD1. Trimming at V came to 5 bases and at J to 4 bases, leaving 7 bases not matched to a gene. Germline CDR1 and CDR2: SQVTM and ANQGSEA. The CDR3 spans 14 residues. CDR3 protein: CSVRTGSGGNTIYF. The CDR3 DNA is TGCAGCGTTCGGACAGGGTCTGGCGGAAACACCATATATTTT.